This TCR beta chain was sequenced for a study of blood T cells in healthy people across ages (dated by TCRdb to 2014 to 2015). About the study as a whole: Template switching captured roughly one uniquely barcoded TCR beta cDNA molecule per two T cells in model experiments. To track age-related changes in TCR beta repertoire diversity, the study relied on deep sequencing normalized with unique cDNA molecular identifiers. Donors were grouped into four age groups: young (average approximately 16 years), middle-aged (39), aged (around 56) and long-lived (82). To avoid experimental bias, donors of different ages were distributed randomly across sequencing lanes. Using the same blood draw, the study looked at two additional independent replicas of 1 million unique cDNA reads for two donors, one aged 18 to 30 and the other aged 80 or older.

In its sample, this clonotype was seen many times. Its antigen remains unidentified. No base quality values were provided; no much bigger clone lies one nucleotide off. The investigation overall reported the following: Bulk unsorted PBMC profiling prevented conclusive comparison of naive and antigen-experienced compartments. As age increased, observed TCR beta diversity per million T cells dropped in a roughly linear way, and a significant reduction was already evident by age 40. The long-lived group showed more naive CD4+ T cells, fewer expanded clones and increased TCR diversity than the aged group, suggesting age selection. The percentage of naive T cells measured by flow cytometry correlated strongly with observed TCR beta diversity. Estimates of total diversity based on one million sequenced T cells were regarded as lower bounds and as underestimates. Because the CMV infection status of the donors was unknown, age-related changes in expanded clonotypes may potentially have been confounded.

The donors were roughly 40 Caucasian individuals from Russia, aged roughly 6 to 90 years, who were systemically healthy. Each donor gave approximately 9.3 milliliters of peripheral blood, collected into EDTA-treated Vacutainer tubes. Ficoll-Paque density-gradient centrifugation was used to isolate PBMCs, with at least 6.5 million obtained per sample. Trizol reagent was used to extract total RNA from the PBMCs, yielding at least 6 micrograms per sample. The percentages of naive CD45RAhigh/CD27high T cells were determined by flow cytometry on a PBMC aliquot from every donor. Library preparation was by 5' RACE. The instrument was an Illumina HiSeq 2500. A second PCR of about 7 to 12 cycles was performed with a sample-barcoded 5' primer and a J-beta primer mix. A unique molecular identifier was introduced onto each TCR beta cDNA molecule by a template-switch 5' adaptor carrying 12 random nucleotides. Each sample yielded at least 3 million CDR3-containing paired-end reads. All of the RNA was converted into first-strand cDNA using the Mint cDNA synthesis kit, with a TRBC-specific oligonucleotide serving as the primer. After uracil-DNA glycosylase treatment, a first 18-cycle PCR used universal primers M1SS and BC2_uni_R on all cDNA. The authors processed their data as follows. Normalization of each sample was performed by random selection of 1 million high-quality reads, each carrying a distinct molecular identifier. Instead of being binned into consensus sequences, reads with shared molecular identifiers were discarded. MiTCR, set to a Q25 quality threshold and the strictest error-elimination algorithm, was used for CDR3 identification, clonotype clustering and error correction. Lower-bound total TCR beta diversity was estimated with a nonparametric unseen species model using Euler transformation. Through fastp at Q25 and MiXCR, TCRdb rebuilt clones from the public reads, retaining in-frame beta chains. Records with the same CDR3 protein are collapsed into one entry carrying the most frequent genes and DNA. TCRdb, not the authors, supplied the V and J calls. This sample holds hundreds of thousands of distinct CDR3 sequences; roughly 50% were observed only once. The ten largest clones capture 30% to 40% of the sample.

V loses 1 base, J loses 9 bases, and the germline ends lie 16 bases apart. The CDR3 goes from the cysteine to the phenylalanine over 14 residues. Just CDR3 DNA is preserved here, 42 bases in frame from base 1. For CDR1 and CDR2, the germline V gene lists SQVTM and ANQGSEA. The TCR sequence derives from a man in his 60s in good health. The sequenced sample consisted of blood. The rearrangement combines TRBV29-1 with TRBJ2-1; a weak D assignment points to TRBD1 (6 bases agree). The nucleotide sequence is given as TGCAGCGTTGAAGGTCGGGACACTATGTGTGAGCAGTTCTTC. Its protein product is CSVEGRDTMCEQFF.